These 12 T cell receptor beta chains were all obtained from the same sample, sequenced in a study of vaccination and CD4 T cells after COVID-19. These TCRs' antigens remain unknown. The Oncomine TCR Beta short-read assay was what sequenced the DNA obtained from cultured CD4+ T cells. MiXCR, applied by TCRdb to the PCR reads, yields one record per CDR3 protein. The data show about 15,000 distinct CDR3 sequences, roughly 53% seen once. Treatment defined: roughly 10-day PBMC culture with coronavirus spike peptide pools or control peptides (ViraFEST assay). Sample: CD4+ T cells from blood, cultured in vitro, taken before SARS-CoV-2 vaccination. All receptors derive from a human donor who had recovered from COVID-19.

This clonotype was seen a handful of times. V and J are TRBV6-5 and TRBJ1-1; perhaps TRBD1 as D (5 bases). Trimming removed 0 bases at V and 10 bases at J, with 18 bases between. The CDR3 is made up of 15 amino acids. Germline V CDR1 and CDR2: MNHEY, SVGAGI. As DNA, the CDR3 is TGTGCCAGCAGTTACTCGACCCCAGGGAGAGGTAGAGCTTTCTTT. It encodes CASSYSTPGRGRAFF.

The rearrangement uses TRBV19 and TRBJ2-1; 8 nucleotides match TRBD2. The V and J ends lost 4 bases and 10 bases, in that order; junction bases with no gene match: 9. This CDR3 is built from 14 residues. Germline CDR1 is LNHDA and CDR2 is SQIVND (reference sequence). The CDR3 here is CASSKGISGTEQFF. CDR3 bases: TGTGCCAGTAGTAAGGGGATTAGCGGGACCGAGCAGTTCTTC.

The J gene is TRBJ2-7, the V gene TRBV7-2, with 7 positions matching TRBD2. The CDR3 has 15 amino acids. The V gene's germline CDR1 is SGHTA and CDR2 FQGNSA. After removal of 4 bases from V and 2 bases from J, the junction contained 8 bases not matched to a gene. Written as DNA, the CDR3 is TGTGCCAGCAGCTACGATAGCGGGTCACCCTACGAGCAGTACTTC. It codes for CASSYDSGSPYEQYF. Supplemented by reference TRBV7-2 and TRBJ2-7, the full variable domain reads GAGVSQSPSNKVTEKGKDVELRCDPISGHTALYWYRQSLGQGLEFLIYFQGNSAPDKSGLPSDRFSAERTGGSVSTLTIQRTQQEDSAVYLCASSYDSGSPYEQYFGPGTRLTVT.

This clonotype was detected once. V and J are TRBV6-1 and TRBJ2-4; either TRBD1 or TRBD2 may fit D (6 bases each). This CDR3 has 17 amino acids. Germline values: CDR1 MNHNS, CDR2 SASEGT. V dropped 3 bases and J dropped 3 bases, with 18 bases sitting between them. The CDR3: CASSDVQGGIGKNIQYF. CDR3 sequence (DNA): TGTGCCAGCAGTGACGTACAGGGAGGTATTGGCAAAAACATTCAGTACTTC.

This clonotype appeared once. This rearrangement joins TRBV28 to TRBJ1-1, with a weak D call TRBD1 (6 bases). The CDR3 has 14 amino acids. Trimming cost V 3 bases and J 4 bases, with 12 bases left between them. CDR1 and CDR2 (germline): MDHEN, SYDVKM. Here the CDR3 DNA reads TGTGCCAGCAGTTTTGGGGGGGCTGGCACTGAAGCTTTCTTT. This translates into CASSFGGAGTEAFF.

V and J are TRBV10-1 and TRBJ2-2; D ambiguous. V lost 6 bases and J 5 bases, leaving 10 bases between the germline ends. The CDR3 is 13 residues long. Germline V gene sequence: CDR1 WNHNN, CDR2 SYGVQD (reference sequence). The CDR3 nucleotides are TGCGCCAGCAGCAAAGACTGGACCGGGGAGCTGTTTTTT. Translating gives CASSKDWTGELFF.

This chain links TRBV5-4 with TRBJ2-5, with TRBD2 matching 13 bases. V shed 7 bases, J shed 5 bases, and the junction held 2 bases outside the gene matches. The germline V gene encodes CDR1 SGHNT and CDR2 YYREEE (reference sequence). This CDR3 has 13 residues. The CDR3 region is CASGLAGEETQYF. CDR3 bases: TGTGCCAGCGGACTAGCGGGGGAGGAGACCCAGTACTTC. The complete variable domain, with remaining parts taken from reference TRBV5-4 and TRBJ2-5, reads ETGVTQSPTHLIKTRGQQVTLRCSSQSGHNTVSWYQQALGQGPQFIFQYYREEENGRGNFPPRFSGLQFPNYSSELNVNALELDDSALYLCASGLAGEETQYFGPGTRLLVL.

The V call is TRBV20-1, the J call TRBJ2-2; D is unresolved. The V end was cut by 3 bases, the J end by 3 bases, with 5 bases between. The CDR3 is made up of 12 amino acids. Germline lookup yields CDR1 DFQATT and CDR2 SNEGSKA (reference sequence). The CDR3 is CSASSDTGELFF. The CDR3 coding sequence is TGCAGTGCTAGTTCGGACACCGGGGAGCTGTTTTTT.

The chain couples TRBV20-1 to TRBJ2-1; D gene unclear. The CDR3 spans 12 residues. The V and J ends lost 6 bases and 6 bases respectively, with 12 bases between them. Germline-derived CDR1 and CDR2 are DFQATT and SNEGSKA (reference sequence). DNA for the CDR3: TGCAGTGCGGGTCCAAAAGGCAATGAGCAGTTCTTC. Translated: CSAGPKGNEQFF.

The chain employs TRBV10-3 and TRBJ2-3; TRBD2 matches at 7 bases. Germline V gene lookup returns CDR1 ENHRY and CDR2 SYGVKD. The J segment lost 11 bases and the V segment lost 0 bases, leaving 2 bases of the junction unmatched. The CDR3 totals 12 residues. The CDR3 region has the DNA TGTGCCATCAGTGAGTCGGGGGGGTTGCAGTATTTT. Amino acids: CAISESGGLQYF.

This chain links TRBV4-3 with TRBJ2-3; 7 positions match TRBD2. The CDR3 runs 14 residues. The germline V gene has CDR1 LGHNA and CDR2 YSLEER. V lost 4 bases and J lost 0; bases outside the gene matches: 1. The CDR3, as DNA: TGCGCCAGCAGCCGCGGGGGAAGCACAGATACGCAGTATTTT. Translated, it gives CASSRGGSTDTQYF.

The chain carries TRBV20-1 and TRBJ1-1; D gene ambiguous. The CDR3 sequence is 14 residues long. V lost 1 base and J lost 0, with 9 bases in between. Germline CDR1 is DFQATT and CDR2 is SNEGSKA (reference sequence). In DNA, the CDR3 is TGCAGTGCTAGAGTTAGCCTGCTGAACACTGAAGCTTTCTTT. Translating it yields CSARVSLLNTEAFF.